This T cell receptor beta chain was observed in a study of CD8 T cells in Susac syndrome. Whole-study context: Patients with Susac syndrome, at blood draw, were therapy-naive, on corticosteroids, or on intravenous immunoglobulin alone. Broader study findings: Repertoires of Susac syndrome CD4+ T cells lacked clonal expansion.

Per the germline V gene, CDR1 is SQVTM and CDR2 is ANQGSEA. Trimming stripped 7 bases from V and 0 bases from J, with 9 bases between. The CDR3 length is 12 residues. As concerns this clonotype: Antigen: not known.

Random-hexamer reverse transcription was applied to 0.5 to 1 ug RNA. The CDR3 of TCR beta was amplified by immunoSEQ multiplex PCR across 54 Vbeta and 13 Jbeta. TCRdb independently ran MiXCR on the immunoSEQ multiplex PCR reads; one entry per CDR3 protein. The sample shows 200,000 to 300,000 distinct CDR3 sequences, about 96% of them seen only once. The chain couples TRBV29-1 to TRBJ1-1; D not resolved. The sequenced sample consisted of CD4+ T cells from PBMCs. The sequence came from a human donor with Susac syndrome. In DNA, the CDR3 is TGCAGCGCCAAGGACCTGAACACTGAAGCTTTCTTT. It translates to CSAKDLNTEAFF.